The 8 T cell receptor beta chains given below trace back to one sample, sequenced in a study of CD8+ T cells in alopecia areata. RNA was extracted and reverse transcribed into cDNA as the sequencing template. Generated by immunoSEQ multiplex PCR, the TCRdb table keeps only in-frame clones and is missing some. In the table there are 110,000 or so clones, less than 60% of which are singletons. Treatment reported: oral pan-JAK inhibitor, 5-10 mg twice daily. Sequencing used CD4+ T cells sorted from blood, obtained at week 24, from a patient treated with tofacitinib. These receptor sequences come from a human donor with alopecia areata.

This chain uses TRBV27 with TRBJ1-5; possible D gene TRBD1, 6 bases. CDR3 length equals 14 residues. The germline V gene has CDR1 MNHEY and CDR2 SMNVEV (reference sequence). Trimming stripped 5 bases from V and 2 bases from J, with 10 bases between. CDR3 loop: CASSAGDGNQPQHF. CDR3 nucleotides: TGTGCCAGCAGTGCAGGGGATGGCAATCAGCCCCAGCATTTT.

The V and J genes are TRBV7-2 and TRBJ2-3; D might be TRBD1 or TRBD2, each matching 6 bases. The CDR3 runs to 15 residues. The V end was cut by 1 base, the J end by 2 bases, with 10 bases between. Germline-derived CDR1 and CDR2 are SGHTA and FQGNSA. CDR3: CASSLVWGATDTQYF. CDR3 nucleotides: TGTGCCAGCAGCTTAGTTTGGGGGGCCACAGATACGCAGTATTTT. Complete variable domain (other parts from reference TRBV7-2 and TRBJ2-3): GAGVSQSPSNKVTEKGKDVELRCDPISGHTALYWYRQSLGQGLEFLIYFQGNSAPDKSGLPSDRFSAERTGGSVSTLTIQRTQQEDSAVYLCASSLVWGATDTQYFGPGTRLTVL.

The V and J genes are TRBV5-6 and TRBJ1-5; no reliable D call. Germline CDR1 SGHDT, CDR2 YYEEEE. The CDR3 has 12 amino acids. Trimming removed 4 bases from V and 5 bases from J, with 7 bases in between. CDR3 bases: TGTGCCAGCAGCCGACAAGATCAGCCCCAGCATTTT. This sequence encodes CASSRQDQPQHF.

The chain links TRBV29-1 to TRBJ1-1, with D uncertain. The V gene lost 4 bases and the J gene lost 3 bases, with 6 bases spanning the gap. The germline gives CDR1 SQVTM, CDR2 ANQGSEA. The CDR3 covers 11 residues. The CDR3 coding sequence is TGCAGCGTTGTAAGCTACACTGAAGCTTTCTTT. It specifies CSVVSYTEAFF.

The chain uses TRBV7-9 and TRBJ1-2, with D perhaps TRBD1 (5 bases). Germline CDR1 SEHNR, CDR2 FQNEAQ (reference sequence). CDR3 length: 14 residues. V gave up 5 bases and J gave up 10 bases, with 20 bases separating them. The DNA of the CDR3 is TGTGCCAGCAGCGCCGGGGCCCTAAGGCGCGACTACACCTTC. It is translated as CASSAGALRRDYTF.

In this sample, this clone turned up once. The J gene is TRBJ1-4, the V gene TRBV4-3; 9 nucleotides agree with TRBD1. Germline loops: CDR1 LGHNA, CDR2 YSLEER. The CDR3 runs to 14 residues. V gave up 4 bases and J gave up 6 bases; unmatched junction bases: 3. The CDR3 DNA reads TGCGCCAGCAGCCTTCGACAGGGGGATGAAAAACTGTTTTTT. It codes for CASSLRQGDEKLFF.

This sequence joins TRBV6-5 and TRBJ2-2, with 12 bases lining up with TRBD2. Germline V gene sequence: CDR1 MNHEY, CDR2 SVGAGI. This CDR3 has 16 amino acids. The V and J ends lost 4 bases and 8 bases, in that order; junction bases with no gene match: 8. The CDR3 DNA sequence: TGTGCCAGCAGTTCGCGGACTAGCGGGGTCCCGGGGGAGCTGTTTTTT. Amino acids: CASSSRTSGVPGELFF.

The V call is TRBV7-8, the J call TRBJ1-6; 10 bases align to TRBD1. CDR3 length: 16 residues. CDR1 is SGHVS, CDR2 FQNEAQ, per germline. V shed 6 bases, J shed 2 bases, and the junction held 4 bases outside the gene matches. The CDR3 loop is CASRGQGGTYNSPLHF. CDR3 sequence (DNA): TGTGCCAGCAGAGGACAGGGGGGTACCTATAATTCACCCCTCCACTTT. The complete variable domain, with remaining parts taken from reference TRBV7-8 and TRBJ1-6, reads GAGVSQSPRYKVAKRGQDVALRCDPISGHVSLFWYQQALGQGPEFLTYFQNEAQLDKSGLPSDRFFAERPEGSVSTLKIQRTQQEDSAVYLCASRGQGGTYNSPLHFGNGTRLTVT.